This section outlines one TCR beta chain sequence together with its context. Its target is unknown. The data stem from a study of regulatory T cells in long-lasting Graves disease. Study-wide findings and caveats: Thyroid tissue was not studied; only peripheral blood was.

Time point indicated: newly diagnosed GD, antithyroid drugs for less than 3 months. The TCR library used RNA extracted from PBMCs. Construction of TCR beta libraries relied on iRepertoire HTBI primers and on Arm-PCR targeting CDR3 regions. TCRdb reanalysed the multiplex PCR reads using MiXCR and keeps one entry per CDR3 protein. The table records roughly 610,000 distinct CDR3 sequences, about 16% of them present only once. The germline V gene encodes CDR1 ENHRY and CDR2 SYGVKD. The CDR3 loop spans 14 amino acids. The V end was cut by 7 bases, the J end by 3 bases, with 12 bases between. These records were also assigned to another study, of T cells in Graves' hyperthyroidism and ophthalmopathy.

The receptor was derived from a young man with Graves disease. The chain joins TRBV10-3 to TRBJ2-2; D not resolved. This sample comprised peripheral blood mononuclear cells (PBMCs), obtained at new diagnosis, from a patient treated with antithyroid drugs. The DNA for the CDR3 is TGTGCCATCACCCCACCCGGCGACACCGGGGAGCTGTTTTTT. Its translation: CAITPPGDTGELFF.